These T cell receptor beta chains were read from a single sample in a study of graft-versus-host responses after intestinal transplantation. The data were produced by immunoSEQ multiplex PCR, yet TCRdb's version contains in-frame clones alone and is incomplete. Of 15,000 to 20,000 clones in the sample, 90% were seen once. Material: PBMCs, obtained 350 to 400 days after transplant. These receptors originate from a human patient who received an intestinal transplant, so some T cells may come from the graft donor. The CDR3 runs from the conserved cysteine through the conserved F or W. D genes are given only for firm matches. Clone size appears in some rows only: once, few, many, or a class for an expanded clone.

j_call v_call cdr3_length clone_size d_call cdr3_aa cdr3_nt
TRBJ2-3 TRBV6-5 11 - - CASEVSDTQYF TGTGCCAGCGAGGTCTCAGATACGCAGTATTTT
TRBJ2-2 TRBV12-5 18 - TRBD2 CASGLSTGTSVNTGELFF TGTGCTAGTGGTTTGAGCACCGGGACTAGCGTGAACACCGGGGAGCTGTTTTTT
TRBJ2-7 TRBV6-1 13 - - CASSPGATYEQYF TGTGCCAGCAGTCCCGGGGCCACCTACGAGCAGTACTTC
TRBJ2-7 TRBV6-6 15 - TRBD2 CASSGTSGSTYEQYF TGTGCCAGCAGTGGGACTAGCGGGAGTACCTACGAGCAGTACTTC
TRBJ2-2 TRBV5-1 14 once - CASSSDTFSGELFF TGCGCCAGCAGCTCGGACACCTTTTCTGGGGAGCTGTTTTTT
TRBJ1-1 TRBV25-1 11 - - CASSVNTEAFF TGTGCCAGCAGTGTCAACACTGAAGCTTTCTTT
TRBJ2-5 TRBV11-2 14 - - CASSLDQGQKTQYF TGTGCCAGCAGCTTAGACCAGGGCCAGAAGACCCAGTACTTC
TRBJ2-7 TRBV6-1 13 once - CASTGRTETEQYF TGTGCCAGCACCGGACGAACTGAAACCGAGCAGTACTTC
TRBJ2-5 TRBV7-3 14 - - CASSRSGSQETQYF TGTGCCAGCAGCCGGAGTGGGTCCCAAGAGACCCAGTACTTC
TRBJ1-3 TRBV7-9 14 few - CASSLGGVGNTIYF TGTGCCAGCAGCTTGGGAGGGGTTGGAAACACCATATATTTT
TRBJ2-1 TRBV11-3 15 - TRBD2 CASSPPGGRVGEQFF TGTGCCAGCAGCCCGCCGGGCGGGAGAGTCGGTGAGCAGTTCTTC
TRBJ2-3 TRBV2 13 - TRBD2 CASTGLAADTQYF TGTGCCAGCACCGGACTAGCAGCAGATACGCAGTATTTT
TRBJ2-5 TRBV4-1 20 - TRBD2 CASSPKTTGTSGRVQETQYF TGCGCCAGCAGCCCGAAAACGACCGGGACTAGCGGGAGGGTGCAAGAGACCCAGTACTTC
TRBJ2-3 TRBV6-5 15 - TRBD2 CASSTSGTLTDTQYF TGTGCCAGCAGTACTAGCGGGACCCTCACAGATACGCAGTATTTT
TRBJ2-2 TRBV25-1 17 - TRBD2 CATKTGTSGVNTGELFF TGTGCCACCAAGACCGGGACTAGCGGGGTAAACACCGGGGAGCTGTTTTTT
TRBJ2-1 TRBV6-5 15 - - CASSSTGTAYNEQFF TGTGCCAGCAGTTCCACCGGGACGGCCTACAATGAGCAGTTCTTC
TRBJ1-2 TRBV11-2 15 few - CASSQDTEAFYGYTF TGTGCCAGCAGCCAAGATACGGAGGCTTTCTATGGCTACACCTTC
TRBJ1-4 TRBV4-1 16 - - CASSQDPAGSNEKLFF TGCGCCAGCAGCCAAGATCCAGCGGGCTCTAATGAAAAACTGTTTTTT
TRBJ2-2 TRBV27 14 - - CATIPGRWTGELFF TGTGCCACCATCCCAGGGAGGTGGACCGGGGAGCTGTTTTTT
TRBJ2-2 TRBV6-1 18 - - CASSEAQTSRGAGGELFF TGTGCCAGCAGTGAAGCGCAGACTAGCCGGGGGGCAGGCGGGGAGCTGTTTTTT
TRBJ2-2 TRBV15 15 - TRBD2 CATSRASGGAGELFF TGTGCCACCAGCAGAGCTAGCGGGGGGGCCGGGGAGCTGTTTTTT
TRBJ2-5 TRBV25-1 13 - - CASSPLGAETQYF TGTGCCAGCAGTCCCCTAGGGGCGGAGACCCAGTACTTC
TRBJ2-7 TRBV15 16 - - CATSRDSGPRSYEQYF TGTGCCACCAGCAGAGATTCGGGTCCGCGCTCCTACGAGCAGTACTTC
TRBJ2-1 TRBV2 17 - TRBD2 CASSEAGTSGSYNEQFF TGTGCCAGCAGTGAAGCCGGGACTAGCGGCTCCTACAATGAGCAGTTCTTC
TRBJ2-3 TRBV2 15 - TRBD2 CASSRPPSGGDTQYF TGTGCCAGCAGTCGTCCACCTAGCGGGGGCGATACGCAGTATTTT
TRBJ2-7 TRBV5-5 15 - - CASSFSRQAYYEQYF TGTGCCAGCAGCTTCTCCCGACAGGCATACTACGAGCAGTACTTC
TRBJ1-2 TRBV5-1 13 few - CASSLGGARRGTF TGCGCCAGCAGCTTAGGGGGGGCGCGAAGGGGCACCTTC
TRBJ1-5 TRBV10-3 15 - - CAISDTADSNQPQHF TGTGCCATCAGTGATACGGCAGACAGCAATCAGCCCCAGCATTTT
TRBJ2-7 TRBV6-6 11 - - CASSYNYEQYF TGTGCCAGCAGTTACAACTACGAGCAGTACTTC
TRBJ1-2 TRBV2 12 - - CASSDRFYGYTF TGTGCCAGCAGTGACCGCTTCTATGGCTACACCTTC
TRBJ2-1 TRBV4-1 17 - TRBD2 CASSRPLAGGRHNEQFF TGCGCCAGCAGCCGACCCCTAGCGGGAGGGCGTCATAATGAGCAGTTCTTC
TRBJ2-7 TRBV6-4 13 few TRBD1 CASSDSDRGEQYF TGTGCCAGCAGTGACTCGGACAGGGGCGAGCAGTACTTC
TRBJ1-2 TRBV21-1 13 - - CASSTGQGSGYTF TGTGCCAGCAGCACTGGACAGGGATCCGGCTACACCTTC
TRBJ2-7 TRBV6-9 13 once TRBD2 CASSYWTRGEQYF TGTGCCAGCAGCTACTGGACTAGGGGCGAGCAGTACTTC
TRBJ2-7 TRBV9 14 - - CASSVGSGRGEQYF TGTGCCAGCAGCGTTGGGAGTGGGCGTGGGGAGCAGTACTTC
TRBJ1-5 TRBV23-1 15 once - CANLRGEESNQPQHF TGCGCCAACCTAAGAGGGGAGGAGAGCAATCAGCCCCAGCATTTT
TRBJ1-1 TRBV6-1 15 - TRBD1 CASSEGPDRGLEAFF TGTGCCAGCAGTGAAGGCCCGGACAGGGGGCTTGAAGCTTTCTTT
TRBJ1-1 TRBV15 14 - TRBD1 CATSSTGVNTEAFF TGTGCCACCAGCTCAACAGGGGTGAACACTGAAGCTTTCTTT
TRBJ2-6 TRBV6-4 17 - TRBD1 CASSDGTGGSGANVLTF TGTGCCAGCAGTGACGGGACAGGGGGCTCTGGGGCCAACGTCCTGACTTTC